This T cell receptor (beta chain) appears in the sequencing data of a study of blood T cell repertoires in COVID-19. Study in general: Researchers got acute and convalescent COVID-19 samples from the United States, Italy and Spain.

Germline V CDR1 and CDR2: SGHVS, FNYEAQ. Trimming removed 3 bases at V and 2 bases at J, with 7 bases between. The CDR3 is 13 residues long. Original processing methods: Quantification of nucleated cells was approximated via reference gene primer amplification. Produced via immunoSEQ multiplex PCR; TCRdb's table is partial and in-frame only. D and trimming come from the DNA, and the V and J calls and clone size come from that table. The data contain tens of thousands of clones, 90% of them singletons. Sequencing used peripheral blood. The J gene is TRBJ1-1, the V gene TRBV7-6, with D perhaps TRBD1 (6 bases). This sequence was found in a man in his sixties with active or convalescent COVID-19. The chain's CDR3 is CASSLDSNTEAFF. The CDR3, as DNA: TGTGCCAGCAGCTTGGACAGTAACACTGAAGCTTTCTTT. The complete variable domain, with remaining parts taken from reference TRBV7-6 and TRBJ1-1, reads GAGVSQSPRYKVTKRGQDVALRCDPISGHVSLYWYRQALGQGPEFLTYFNYEAQQDKSGLPNDRFSAERPEGSISTLTIQRTEQRDSAMYRCASSLDSNTEAFFGQGTRLTVV.